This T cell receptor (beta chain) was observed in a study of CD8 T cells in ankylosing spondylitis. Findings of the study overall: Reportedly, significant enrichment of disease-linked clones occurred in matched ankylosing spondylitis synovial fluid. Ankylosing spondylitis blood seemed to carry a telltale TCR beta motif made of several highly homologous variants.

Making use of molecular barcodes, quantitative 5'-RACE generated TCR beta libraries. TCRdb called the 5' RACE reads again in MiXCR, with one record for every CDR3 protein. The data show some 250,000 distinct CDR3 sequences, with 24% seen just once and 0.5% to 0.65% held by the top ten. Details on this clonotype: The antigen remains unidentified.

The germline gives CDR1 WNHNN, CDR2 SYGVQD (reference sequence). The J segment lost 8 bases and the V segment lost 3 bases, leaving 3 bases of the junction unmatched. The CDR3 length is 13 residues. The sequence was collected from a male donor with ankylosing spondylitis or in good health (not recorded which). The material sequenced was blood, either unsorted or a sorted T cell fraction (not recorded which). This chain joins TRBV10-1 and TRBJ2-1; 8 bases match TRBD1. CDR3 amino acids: CASSDGQGYEQFF. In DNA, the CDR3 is TGCGCCAGCAGTGACGGACAGGGCTATGAGCAGTTCTTC.